The 6 T cell receptor beta chains given below trace back to one sample, sequenced in a study of cytomegalovirus exposure and HLA in healthy donors. With 60 Vbeta and 13 Jbeta primers, the PCR was carried out. Some clones are missing from TCRdb's copy, which holds only in-frame ones; the method was immunoSEQ multiplex PCR. The repertoire includes some 150,000 clones, 75% of them detected once, and roughly 7.3% sits in the top ten. The sample consisted of PBMCs. Receptors were obtained from a man aged 25 to 40 in good health and CMV-seronegative.

J is TRBJ1-1 and V is TRBV2; possibly TRBD1 for D (5 bases). This CDR3 region has 13 residues. The ends were cut back, 7 bases at V and 3 bases at J, with 12 bases in the middle. Germline V gives CDR1 SNHLY, CDR2 FYNNEI. The CDR3 loop is CASIKEGDTEAFF. DNA of the CDR3: TGTGCCAGCATTAAGGAAGGGGACACTGAAGCTTTCTTT.

The chain joins TRBV7-2 to TRBJ1-1; TRBD1 agrees at 9 bases. The CDR3 runs to 15 residues. Germline CDR1 and CDR2: SGHTA and FQGNSA. The trim removed 5 bases at V and 2 bases at J, leaving 6 bases unmatched. CDR3 loop: CASSGGQGRNTEAFF. The CDR3 nucleotides read TGTGCCAGCAGCGGGGGACAGGGTCGAAACACTGAAGCTTTCTTT.

The chain uses TRBV6-5 and TRBJ1-5; D not certain. Germline CDR1 reads MNHEY; CDR2 reads SVGAGI. The CDR3 covers 14 residues. With 5 bases removed from V and 2 bases from J, the gap between germline ends came to 10 bases. The CDR3 region has the DNA TGTGCCAGCAGTGAATTTAGAGGCAATCAGCCCCAGCATTTT. Its protein is CASSEFRGNQPQHF.

V gene TRBV5-1 combines with J gene TRBJ1-4; the D is unclear. Trimming took 2 bases from V and 8 from J, leaving 13 bases between them. Germline values: CDR1 SGHRS, CDR2 YFSETQ. This CDR3 is 14 amino acids long. CDR3 in amino acids: CASSFGSRGEKLFF. The CDR3 coding sequence is TGCGCCAGCAGCTTCGGCTCACGGGGAGAAAAACTGTTTTTT.

The table lists this clone with a few counts. A junction boundary mismatches the germline segment, possibly from a read error. V and J are TRBV5-1 and TRBJ2-4, with D possibly TRBD2 on 5 matching bases. CDR3 length equals 16 residues. Germline V CDR1 and CDR2: SGHRS, YFSETQ. CDR3 protein: CASSSRFTPEGNSQYF. For the CDR3, the DNA is TGCGCCAGCAGCTCTCGATTTACCCCTGAGGGTAACAGTCAGTACTTC.

The chain has TRBV5-1 and TRBJ2-1, with 12 bases fitting TRBD2. V lost 3 bases and J lost 3; bases outside the gene matches: 1. Germline CDR1 reads SGHRS; CDR2 reads YFSETQ. The CDR3 runs to 15 residues. CDR3 sequence: CASSSGLAGYNEQFF. CDR3 in DNA: TGCGCCAGCAGCTCGGGACTAGCGGGCTACAATGAGCAGTTCTTC.